These 2 T cell receptor beta chains came from one sample sequenced in a study of blood T cell repertoires in COVID-19. Sequencing was performed with immunoSEQ multiplex PCR; in TCRdb, only in-frame clones are kept and a portion is missing. The sample shows more than 300,000 clones, roughly 90% of them seen only once. Sequencing was performed on PBMCs or T cells enriched from blood (not recorded which). These receptors were collected from a woman aged 25 to 39 who had recovered from COVID-19.

The chain carries TRBV7-3 and TRBJ2-1; 13 nucleotides match TRBD2. The CDR3 is made up of 16 amino acids. Trimming removed 5 bases from V and 4 bases from J; junction bases left unmatched: 5. Per germline, CDR1 SGHTA and CDR2 FQGTGA. Here the CDR3 DNA reads TGTGCCAGCAGCCTTACTAGCGGGGGGGCTTACAATGAGCAGTTCTTC. Protein product: CASSLTSGGAYNEQFF. The full variable domain, completed using reference TRBV7-3 and TRBJ2-1, is GAGVSQTPSNKVTEKGKYVELRCDPISGHTALYWYRQSLGQGPEFLIYFQGTGAADDSGLPNDRFFAVRPEGSVSTLKIQRTERGDSAVYLCASSLTSGGAYNEQFFGPGTRLTVL.

The rearrangement links TRBV11-3 to TRBJ2-1, with D unclear. The CDR3 consists of 14 residues. Germline-derived CDR1 and CDR2 are SGHNT and YENEEA. Trimming removed 2 bases from V and 15 bases from J, with 20 bases in between. The CDR3 DNA reads as TGTGCCAGCAGCTTAAGGCCTCTCGACACCAGGCCGTTCTTC. This encodes CASSLRPLDTRPFF.